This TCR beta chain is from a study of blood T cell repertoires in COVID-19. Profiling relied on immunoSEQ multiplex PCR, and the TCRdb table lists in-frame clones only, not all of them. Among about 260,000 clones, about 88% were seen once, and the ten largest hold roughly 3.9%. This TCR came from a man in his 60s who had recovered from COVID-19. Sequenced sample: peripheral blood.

CDR3 residues: CASSLGLAGGQETQYF. For the CDR3, the DNA is TGTGCCAGCAGCCTCGGACTAGCGGGGGGACAAGAGACCCAGTACTTC. The rearrangement uses TRBV7-2 and TRBJ2-5; TRBD2 matches 14 bases. The CDR3 length is 16 residues. Germline V CDR1 and CDR2: SGHTA, FQGNSA. The J segment lost 2 bases and the V segment lost 5 bases, leaving 4 bases of the junction unmatched.